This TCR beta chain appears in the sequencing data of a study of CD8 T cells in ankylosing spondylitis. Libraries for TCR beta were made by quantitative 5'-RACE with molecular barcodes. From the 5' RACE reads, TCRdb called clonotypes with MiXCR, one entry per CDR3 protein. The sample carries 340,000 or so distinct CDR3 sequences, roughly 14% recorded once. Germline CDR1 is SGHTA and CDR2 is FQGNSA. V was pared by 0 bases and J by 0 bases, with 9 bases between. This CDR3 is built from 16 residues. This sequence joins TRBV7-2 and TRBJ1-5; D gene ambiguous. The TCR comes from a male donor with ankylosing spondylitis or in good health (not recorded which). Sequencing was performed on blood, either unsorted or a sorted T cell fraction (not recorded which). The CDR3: CASSLAVRYSNQPQHF. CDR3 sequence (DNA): TGTGCCAGCAGCTTAGCTGTCCGCTATAGCAATCAGCCCCAGCATTTT.